The text below deals with one T cell receptor beta chain. In the authors' methods: Estimation of nucleated cell counts relied on the amplification of reference gene primers. Profiling relied on immunoSEQ multiplex PCR, and the TCRdb table lists in-frame clones only, not all of them. V, J and clone size derive from that table, while D and trimming were established from the DNA sequence. Of roughly 250,000 clones in the sample, around 90% were seen once. The sample is drawn from a study of blood T cell repertoires in COVID-19. Study-wide background: Acute and convalescent COVID-19 specimens originated in the United States, Italy and Spain. The cDNA or gDNA used as material had been derived from T cells, B-cell-depleted T cells, or PBMCs.

CDR3 length: 13 amino acids. Germline V gene lookup returns CDR1 SGHNT and CDR2 YYREEE (reference sequence). Between the trimmed V and J ends, which lost 0 bases and 6 bases, there was a span of 7 bases. Input material: peripheral blood. The rearrangement joins TRBV5-4 to TRBJ2-1; D gene unclear. This sequence originates from a woman aged 40 to 50 with acute or convalescent COVID-19. CDR3 sequence reads: CASSLVFPNEQFF. The CDR3 nucleotides read TGTGCCAGCAGCTTGGTATTTCCCAATGAGCAGTTCTTC. Full variable domain (remainder filled in from reference TRBV5-4 and TRBJ2-1): ETGVTQSPTHLIKTRGQQVTLRCSSQSGHNTVSWYQQALGQGPQFIFQYYREEENGRGNFPPRFSGLQFPNYSSELNVNALELDDSALYLCASSLVFPNEQFFGPGTRLTVL.